This entry lists 19 T cell receptor beta chains sequenced from one sample in a study of regulatory T cells in long-lasting Graves disease. This sample's time point: newly diagnosed GD, antithyroid drugs for less than 3 months. RNA extracted from PBMCs served as the sequencing template. Combining iRepertoire HTBI primers with Arm-PCR of CDR3 regions, the authors built TCR beta libraries. TCRdb re-called the multiplex PCR reads through MiXCR, storing one row per CDR3 protein. The sample includes hundreds of thousands of distinct CDR3 sequences, about 16% of them seen just once. This sample also appeared in a second study, on T cells in Graves' hyperthyroidism and ophthalmopathy.

The starting material was peripheral blood mononuclear cells (PBMCs), obtained at new diagnosis, from a patient treated with antithyroid drugs. The receptors were sampled from a woman aged 35-65 years with Graves disease.

In its sample, this clonotype was seen many times. The chain couples TRBV11-2 to TRBJ2-7; 7 nucleotides match TRBD2. The CDR3 sequence is 15 residues long. Germline V gene lookup returns CDR1 SGHAT and CDR2 FQNNGV. The J segment lost 0 bases and the V segment lost 5 bases, leaving 7 bases of the junction unmatched. CDR3 region: CASSRGEGPSYEQYF. The CDR3 DNA is TGTGCCAGCAGCCGCGGGGAGGGGCCCTCCTACGAGCAGTACTTC.

This clonotype was seen many times. This chain links TRBV7-3 with TRBJ2-1; a weak D match, TRBD1 (6 bases). Germline loops: CDR1 SGHTA, CDR2 FQGTGA. The CDR3 totals 11 residues. The V end was cut by 3 bases, the J end by 10 bases, with 7 bases between. Here the CDR3 reads CASSFGQEQFF. CDR3 coding DNA: TGTGCCAGCAGCTTCGGACAGGAGCAGTTCTTC.

The chain links TRBV20-1 to TRBJ2-7; TRBD2 matches 8 bases. This CDR3 is 15 amino acids long. Germline values: CDR1 DFQATT, CDR2 SNEGSKA (reference sequence). The trim removed 1 base at V and 1 base at J, leaving 6 bases unmatched. The CDR3 is CSARGLAGPSYEQYF. As DNA, the CDR3 is TGCAGTGCTAGAGGGTTAGCGGGGCCTTCCTACGAGCAGTACTTC.

The sample holds many counts of this clonotype. The J gene is TRBJ1-5, the V gene TRBV11-2, with TRBD1 identical over 7 bases. CDR1 is SGHAT and CDR2 is FQNNGV in the germline V gene. This CDR3 spans 13 amino acids. V shed 5 bases, J shed 4 bases, and the junction held 2 bases outside the gene matches. The CDR3 DNA is TGTGCCAGCAGCCCGGGACAGAATCAGCCCCAGCATTTT. Translation gives CASSPGQNQPQHF.

This sequence joins TRBV30 and TRBJ1-2, with D uncertain. This CDR3 has 12 residues. CDR1 is GTSNPN, CDR2 SVGIG, per germline (reference sequence). The CDR3 region is CASELTNYGYTF. CDR3 DNA sequence: TGTGCTTCCGAACTTACTAACTATGGCTACACCTTC.

This clonotype occurred a few times. The rearrangement links TRBV7-3 to TRBJ2-6; D may correspond to TRBD1 or TRBD2 (5 bases each). Trimming left V 4 bases short and J 1 base short, with 14 bases between. This CDR3 has 17 residues. Looked up from germline, CDR1 is SGHTA and CDR2 is FQGTGA. CDR3 DNA sequence: TGTGCCAGCAGCTCAGGGAAAAGAGGGTCTGGGGCCAACGTCCTGACTTTC. Encoded protein: CASSSGKRGSGANVLTF.

The chain has TRBV20-1 and TRBJ2-7; D is perhaps TRBD2 (6 bases). This CDR3 comprises 13 residues. Per the germline V gene, CDR1 is DFQATT and CDR2 is SNEGSKA (reference sequence). V was clipped by 5 bases and J by 2 bases, with 13 bases between them. Here the CDR3 DNA reads TGCAGTGCTCTATACGGGGGTACCTACGAGCAGTACTTC. This translates into CSALYGGTYEQYF.

The V call is TRBV30, the J call TRBJ2-1; TRBD2 matches at 10 bases. The length of the CDR3 is 13 residues. V lost 6 bases to trimming and J lost 9 bases; unmatched junction nucleotides: 8. CDR1 and CDR2 from the germline V gene are GTSNPN and SVGIG (reference sequence). The chain's CDR3 is CACTPGLATEQFF. CDR3 DNA sequence: TGTGCCTGTACCCCGGGACTAGCGACTGAGCAGTTCTTC.

The sample holds many counts of this clonotype. The chain is built from TRBV7-6 and TRBJ2-2; 8 nucleotides match TRBD2. The V gene's germline CDR1 is SGHVS and CDR2 FNYEAQ. The CDR3 consists of 16 residues. V gave up 0 bases and J gave up 4 bases; unmatched junction bases: 4. This CDR3 reads CASSLAAGGSTGELFF. In DNA form, the CDR3 reads TGTGCCAGCAGCTTAGCGGCGGGGGGAAGCACCGGGGAGCTGTTTTTT.

The chain uses TRBV7-9 and TRBJ2-3, with 7 bases lining up with TRBD2. The CDR3 contains 14 residues. The trim removed 4 bases at V and 2 bases at J, leaving 3 bases unmatched. In germline, CDR1 is SEHNR, CDR2 FQNEAQ (reference sequence). The CDR3 DNA reads as TGTGCCAGCAGCTCTGCGGGGGACACAGATACGCAGTATTTT. Translating it yields CASSSAGDTDTQYF. Based on the CDR3 plus reference TRBV7-9 and TRBJ2-3, the full variable domain is DTGVSQNPRHKITKRGQNVTFRCDPISEHNRLYWYRQTLGQGPEFLTYFQNEAQLEKSRLLSDRFSAERPKGSFSTLEIQRTEQGDSAMYLCASSSAGDTDTQYFGPGTRLTVL.

The chain uses TRBV10-3 and TRBJ1-5; D is perhaps TRBD1 (6 bases). V was pared by 0 bases and J by 3 bases, with 9 bases between. This CDR3 region has 15 residues. From germline, CDR1 is ENHRY and CDR2 SYGVKD. The DNA for the CDR3 is TGTGCCATCAGTGAGTCAGGGGGGAACAATCAGCCCCAGCATTTT. Translated: CAISESGGNNQPQHF.

Remarks on this clonotype: A read error may explain this, as a much larger clone is one base away. V and J are TRBV6-5 and TRBJ1-4; D is ambiguous. Germline assignment: CDR1 MNHEY and CDR2 SVGAGI. The CDR3 is made up of 16 amino acids. In DNA, the CDR3 is TGTGCCAGCAGTTACTCGATCGGCACAACTAGTGAAAAACTGTTTTTT. This sequence encodes CASSYSIGTTSEKLFF.

In this sample, this clonotype turned up a few times. The rearrangement joins TRBV30 to TRBJ2-7, with TRBD1 identical over 10 bases. The junction had 13 bases not matched to a gene; V was cut back by 2 bases and J by 6 bases. The CDR3 sequence is 16 residues long. Germline V gene data show CDR1 as GTSNPN and CDR2 as SVGIG (reference sequence). CDR3 sequence: CAWSILGGDRGREQYF. The CDR3 DNA follows: TGTGCCTGGAGTATCTTGGGCGGAGACAGGGGGCGCGAGCAGTACTTC.

The chain employs TRBV5-4 and TRBJ1-2, with unresolved D. V was pared by 3 bases and J by 4 bases, with 10 bases between. Germline CDR1 and CDR2: SGHNT and YYREEE (reference sequence). There are 13 residues in the CDR3. CDR3 sequence: CASSSLSGYGYTF. DNA for the CDR3: TGTGCCAGCAGCTCCCTTAGCGGCTATGGCTACACCTTC.

This clonotype has just a few counts. The V call is TRBV5-1, the J call TRBJ1-4, with 8 bases matching TRBD1. Germline V CDR1 and CDR2: SGHRS, YFSETQ. With 4 bases clipped from V and 7 bases from J, the junction kept 12 bases outside the gene matches. This CDR3 is 16 amino acids long. CDR3 amino acids: CASSLNGGTGPEKLFF. The CDR3 nucleotides are TGCGCCAGCAGCCTTAATGGCGGGACAGGACCTGAAAAACTGTTTTTT.

There are many counts of this clonotype. The J gene is TRBJ2-1, the V gene TRBV5-1, with a possible D match to TRBD1 (6 bases). This CDR3 is built from 15 residues. Deletions cut 5 bases from V and 5 bases from J, with 17 bases between. Germline values: CDR1 SGHRS, CDR2 YFSETQ. CDR3 coding DNA: TGCGCCAGCAGTTCCTCCCCAGGGGCGGACAATGAGCAGTTCTTC. As protein: CASSSSPGADNEQFF.

This clonotype appeared many times. The genes are TRBV15 and TRBJ1-4, with unresolved D. This CDR3 has 13 amino acids. The V end was cut by 4 bases, the J end by 8 bases, with 11 bases between. CDR1 and CDR2 from the germline V gene are LNHNV and YYDKDF (reference sequence). DNA for the CDR3: TGTGCCACCAGCACCTGGAGATTCGAAAAACTGTTTTTT. Protein: CATSTWRFEKLFF.

This clonotype was counted many times. CDR3 in amino acids: CASSQGVQGYTF. CDR3 DNA sequence: TGTGCCAGCAGCCAAGGGGTTCAGGGCTACACCTTC. The chain has TRBV14 and TRBJ1-2; D gene unclear. The CDR3 is made up of 12 amino acids. V shed 1 base and J shed 8 bases, with 8 bases lying between them. The germline gives CDR1 SGHDN, CDR2 FVKESK.

This clonotype was picked up many times. The chain uses TRBV5-1 and TRBJ1-2; D might be TRBD1 (5 bases). CDR1 and CDR2 from the germline V gene are SGHRS and YFSETQ. CDR3 length: 14 amino acids. With 0 bases removed from V and 3 bases from J, the gap between germline ends came to 9 bases. As DNA, the CDR3 is TGCGCCAGCAGCTTGGGAGACAGCTACTATGGCTACACCTTC. Residues: CASSLGDSYYGYTF.